This T cell receptor (beta chain) was sequenced during a study of shared clonotypes between healthy human individuals. The study's findings and limits: It was expected that sequencing depth would affect clonotype sharing among donors.

Regarding this clone: Its antigen is not identified.

Some clones are missing from TCRdb's copy, which holds only in-frame ones; the method was immunoSEQ multiplex PCR. The data hold more than 500,000 clones, with roughly 95% observed a single time. Naive CD8 cells comprised CD45RO-negative, CCR7-positively selected cells, excluding terminally differentiated effector memory CD45RA+ cells. With 5 bases removed from V and 3 bases from J, the gap between germline ends came to 10 bases. CDR1 and CDR2 (germline): LNHDA, SQIVND (reference sequence). The CDR3 extends over 14 amino acids. This receptor was identified in a woman aged 25 to 39 in good health. Material for sequencing was naive CD8+ T cells sorted from blood. The rearrangement joins TRBV19 to TRBJ1-4; TRBD1 is a possible D gene (5 bases). In DNA form, the CDR3 reads TGTGCCAGTAGTCCTCAGGGACCTAATGAAAAACTGTTTTTT. It yields the protein CASSPQGPNEKLFF.